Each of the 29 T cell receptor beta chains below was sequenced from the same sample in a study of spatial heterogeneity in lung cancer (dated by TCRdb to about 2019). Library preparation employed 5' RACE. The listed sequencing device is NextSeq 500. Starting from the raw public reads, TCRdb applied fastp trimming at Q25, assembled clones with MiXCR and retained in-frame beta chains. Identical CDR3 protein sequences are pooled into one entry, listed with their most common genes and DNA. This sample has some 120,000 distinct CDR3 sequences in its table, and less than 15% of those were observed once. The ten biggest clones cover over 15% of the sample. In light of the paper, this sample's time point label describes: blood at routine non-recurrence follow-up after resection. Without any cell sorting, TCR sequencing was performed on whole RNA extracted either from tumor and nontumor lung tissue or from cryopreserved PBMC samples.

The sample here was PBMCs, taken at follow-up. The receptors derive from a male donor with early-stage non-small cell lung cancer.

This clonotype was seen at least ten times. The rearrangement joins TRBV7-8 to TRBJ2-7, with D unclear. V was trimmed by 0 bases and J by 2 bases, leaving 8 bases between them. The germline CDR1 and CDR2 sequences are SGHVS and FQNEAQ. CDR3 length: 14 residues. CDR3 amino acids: CASSLAAGTYEQYF. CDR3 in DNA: TGTGCCAGCAGCTTAGCCGCCGGTACCTACGAGCAGTACTTC.

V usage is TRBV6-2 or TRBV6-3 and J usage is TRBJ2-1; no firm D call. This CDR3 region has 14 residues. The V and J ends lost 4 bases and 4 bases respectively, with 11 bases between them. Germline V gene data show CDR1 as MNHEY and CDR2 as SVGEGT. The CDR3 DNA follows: TGTGCCAGCAGTTTCCATGTGGGTTACAATGAGCAGTTCTTC. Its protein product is CASSFHVGYNEQFF.

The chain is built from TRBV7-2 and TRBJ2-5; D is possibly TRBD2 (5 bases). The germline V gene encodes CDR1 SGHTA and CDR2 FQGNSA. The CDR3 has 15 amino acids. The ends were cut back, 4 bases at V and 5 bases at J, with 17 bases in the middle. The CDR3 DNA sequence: TGTGCCAGCAGCTCGAGGACTCCTTTCGTCGAGACCCAGTACTTC. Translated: CASSSRTPFVETQYF.

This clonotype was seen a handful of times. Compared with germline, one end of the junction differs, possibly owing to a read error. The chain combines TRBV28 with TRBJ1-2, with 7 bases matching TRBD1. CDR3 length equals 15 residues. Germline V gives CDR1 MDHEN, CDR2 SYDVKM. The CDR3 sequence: CANSLGDSLNYGYTF. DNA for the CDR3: TGTGCCAACAGTCTCGGGGACAGCTTAAACTATGGCTACACCTTC.

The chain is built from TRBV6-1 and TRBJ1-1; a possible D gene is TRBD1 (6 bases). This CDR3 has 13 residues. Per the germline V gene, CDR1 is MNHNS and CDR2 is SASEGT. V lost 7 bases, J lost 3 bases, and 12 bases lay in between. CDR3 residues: CASNVDSHTEAFF. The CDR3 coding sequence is TGTGCCAGCAACGTGGACAGCCACACTGAAGCTTTCTTT.

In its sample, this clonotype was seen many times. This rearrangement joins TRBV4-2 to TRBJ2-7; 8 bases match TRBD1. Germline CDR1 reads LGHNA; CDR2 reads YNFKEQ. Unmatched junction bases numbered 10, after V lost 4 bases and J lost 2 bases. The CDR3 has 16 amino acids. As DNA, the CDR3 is TGTGCCAGCAGCCCCCACCGGGACAGGAGCACCTACGAGCAGTACTTC. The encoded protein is CASSPHRDRSTYEQYF.

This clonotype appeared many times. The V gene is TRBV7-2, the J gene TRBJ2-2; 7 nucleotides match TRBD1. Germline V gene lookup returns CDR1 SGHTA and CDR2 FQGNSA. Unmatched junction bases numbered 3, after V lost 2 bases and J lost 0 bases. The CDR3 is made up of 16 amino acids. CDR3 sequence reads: CASSLLGTANTGELFF. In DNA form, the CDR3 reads TGTGCCAGCAGCTTATTAGGGACAGCGAACACCGGGGAGCTGTTTTTT.

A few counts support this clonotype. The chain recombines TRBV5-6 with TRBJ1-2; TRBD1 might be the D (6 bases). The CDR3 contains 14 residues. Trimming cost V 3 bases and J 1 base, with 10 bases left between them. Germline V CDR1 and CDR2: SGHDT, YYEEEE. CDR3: CASSWGQINYGYTF. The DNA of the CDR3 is TGTGCCAGCAGCTGGGGGCAAATTAACTATGGCTACACCTTC.

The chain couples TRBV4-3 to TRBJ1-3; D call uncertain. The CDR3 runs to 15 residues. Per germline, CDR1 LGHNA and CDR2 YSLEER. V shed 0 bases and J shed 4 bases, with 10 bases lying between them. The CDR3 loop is CASSQDTQVGNTIYF. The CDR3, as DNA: TGCGCCAGCAGCCAAGATACTCAAGTGGGAAACACCATATATTTT.

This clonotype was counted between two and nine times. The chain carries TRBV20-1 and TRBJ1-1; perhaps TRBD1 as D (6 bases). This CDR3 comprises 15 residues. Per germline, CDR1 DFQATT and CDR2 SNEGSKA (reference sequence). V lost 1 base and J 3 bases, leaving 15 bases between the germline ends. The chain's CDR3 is CSARASGGLDTEAFF. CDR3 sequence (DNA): TGCAGTGCTAGAGCCTCGGGGGGGCTGGACACTGAAGCTTTCTTT.

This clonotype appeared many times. The CDR3, as DNA: TGCAGTGCCCCCGGGACAGGGACCAAAGCTTTCTTT. Translating it yields CSAPGTGTKAFF. The V and J genes are TRBV20-1 and TRBJ1-1; 9 nucleotides agree with TRBD1. Germline assignment: CDR1 DFQATT and CDR2 SNEGSKA (reference sequence). The trim removed 6 bases at V and 9 bases at J, leaving 8 bases unmatched. The CDR3 is 12 residues long.

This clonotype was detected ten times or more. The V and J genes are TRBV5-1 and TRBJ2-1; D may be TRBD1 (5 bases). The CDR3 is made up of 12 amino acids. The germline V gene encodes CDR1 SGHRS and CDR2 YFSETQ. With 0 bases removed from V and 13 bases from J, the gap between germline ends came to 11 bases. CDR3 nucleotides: TGCGCCAGCAGCTTGGACAGGACAAAACAGTTCTTC. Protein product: CASSLDRTKQFF.

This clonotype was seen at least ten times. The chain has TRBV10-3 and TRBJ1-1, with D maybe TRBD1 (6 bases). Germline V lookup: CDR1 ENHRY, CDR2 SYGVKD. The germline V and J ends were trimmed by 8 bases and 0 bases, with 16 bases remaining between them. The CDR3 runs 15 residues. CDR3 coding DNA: TGTGCCATCGCTCCCTTACAGGGCTTGAACACTGAAGCTTTCTTT. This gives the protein CAIAPLQGLNTEAFF.

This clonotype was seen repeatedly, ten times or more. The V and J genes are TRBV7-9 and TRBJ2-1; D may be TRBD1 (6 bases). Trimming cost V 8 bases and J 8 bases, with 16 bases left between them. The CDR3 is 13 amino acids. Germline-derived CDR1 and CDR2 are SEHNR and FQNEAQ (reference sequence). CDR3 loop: CASSWTEGYEQFF. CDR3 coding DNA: TGTGCCAGCTCCTGGACAGAAGGGTATGAGCAGTTCTTC.

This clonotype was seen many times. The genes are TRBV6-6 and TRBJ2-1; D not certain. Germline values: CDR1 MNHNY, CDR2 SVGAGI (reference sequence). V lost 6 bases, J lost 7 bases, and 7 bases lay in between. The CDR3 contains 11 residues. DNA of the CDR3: TGTGCCAGCAGCAGCTTGAATGAGCAGTTCTTC. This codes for CASSSLNEQFF.

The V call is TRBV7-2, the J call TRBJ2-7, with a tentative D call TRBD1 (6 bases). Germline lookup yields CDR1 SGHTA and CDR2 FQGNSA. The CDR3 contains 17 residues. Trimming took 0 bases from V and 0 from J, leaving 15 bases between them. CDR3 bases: TGTGCCAGCAGCTTAGCAGGGGAATGGGGGCGCTCCTACGAGCAGTACTTC. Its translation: CASSLAGEWGRSYEQYF.

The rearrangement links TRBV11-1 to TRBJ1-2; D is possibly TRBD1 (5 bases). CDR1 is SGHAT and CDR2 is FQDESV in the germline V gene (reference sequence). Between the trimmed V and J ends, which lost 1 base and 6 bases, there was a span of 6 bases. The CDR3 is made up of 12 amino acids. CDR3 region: CASSLEGDGYTF. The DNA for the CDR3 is TGTGCCAGCAGCTTAGAAGGGGATGGCTACACCTTC.

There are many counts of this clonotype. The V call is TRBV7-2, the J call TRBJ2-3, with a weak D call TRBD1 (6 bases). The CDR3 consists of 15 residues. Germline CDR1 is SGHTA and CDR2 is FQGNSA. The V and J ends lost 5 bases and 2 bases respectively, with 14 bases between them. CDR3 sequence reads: CASSATGHHTDTQYF. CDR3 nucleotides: TGTGCCAGCAGCGCAACGGGACACCACACAGATACGCAGTATTTT.

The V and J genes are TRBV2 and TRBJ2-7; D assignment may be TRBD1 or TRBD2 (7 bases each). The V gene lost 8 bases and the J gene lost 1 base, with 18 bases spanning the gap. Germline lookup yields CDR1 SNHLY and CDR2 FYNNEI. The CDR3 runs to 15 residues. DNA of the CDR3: TGTGCCAGCCGGGACAGAGCGGGGTCGTCCTACGAGCAGTACTTC. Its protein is CASRDRAGSSYEQYF.

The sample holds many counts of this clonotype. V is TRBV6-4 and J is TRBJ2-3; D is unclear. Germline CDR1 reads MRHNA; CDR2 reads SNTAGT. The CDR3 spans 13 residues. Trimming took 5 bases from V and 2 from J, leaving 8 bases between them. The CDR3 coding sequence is TGTGCCAGCAGTCCAGAGCCCACAGATACGCAGTATTTT. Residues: CASSPEPTDTQYF.

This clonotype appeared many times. CDR3: CASSQDVFGGRTDTQYF. The CDR3 bases are TGCGCCAGCAGCCAAGATGTGTTTGGCGGAAGGACAGATACGCAGTATTTT. V is TRBV4-3 and J is TRBJ2-3; D unclear. V lost 0 bases and J lost 3, with 16 bases in between. Per the germline V gene, CDR1 is LGHNA and CDR2 is YSLEER. CDR3 length: 17 residues.

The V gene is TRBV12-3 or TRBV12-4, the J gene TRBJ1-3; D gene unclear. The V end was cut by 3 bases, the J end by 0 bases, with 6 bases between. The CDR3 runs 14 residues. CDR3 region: CASSLGTSGNTIYF. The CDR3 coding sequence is TGTGCCAGCAGTTTGGGAACCTCTGGAAACACCATATATTTT.

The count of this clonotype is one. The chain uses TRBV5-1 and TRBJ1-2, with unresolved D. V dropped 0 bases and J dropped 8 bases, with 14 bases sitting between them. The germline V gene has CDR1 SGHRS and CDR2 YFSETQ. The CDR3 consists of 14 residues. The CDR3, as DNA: TGCGCCAGCAGCTTGGGGGCAGACCGTTCAGGCTACACCTTC. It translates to CASSLGADRSGYTF.

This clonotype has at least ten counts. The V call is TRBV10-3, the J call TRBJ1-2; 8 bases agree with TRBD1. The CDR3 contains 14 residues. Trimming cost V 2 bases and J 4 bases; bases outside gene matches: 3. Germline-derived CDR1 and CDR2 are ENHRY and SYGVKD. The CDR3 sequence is CAISEGQGAYGYTF. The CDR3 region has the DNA TGTGCCATCAGTGAGGGGCAGGGGGCCTATGGCTACACCTTC.

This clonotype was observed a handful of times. The CDR3 is CASSQASRRAYEQYF. CDR3 DNA sequence: TGTGCCAGCAGCCAAGCTTCTCGCAGGGCCTACGAGCAGTACTTC. The rearrangement uses TRBV3-1 and TRBJ2-7; D is perhaps TRBD1 (5 bases). The CDR3 is 15 amino acids. Germline V gene sequence: CDR1 LGHDT, CDR2 YNNKEL (reference sequence). The V end was cut by 1 base, the J end by 2 bases, with 12 bases between.

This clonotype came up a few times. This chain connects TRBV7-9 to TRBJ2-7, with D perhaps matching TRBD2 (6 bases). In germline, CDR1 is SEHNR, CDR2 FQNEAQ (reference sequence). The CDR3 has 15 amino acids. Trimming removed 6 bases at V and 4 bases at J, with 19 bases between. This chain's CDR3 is CASSSRGPEGYEQYF. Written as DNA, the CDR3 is TGTGCCAGCAGTTCGAGGGGACCGGAGGGTTACGAGCAGTACTTC.

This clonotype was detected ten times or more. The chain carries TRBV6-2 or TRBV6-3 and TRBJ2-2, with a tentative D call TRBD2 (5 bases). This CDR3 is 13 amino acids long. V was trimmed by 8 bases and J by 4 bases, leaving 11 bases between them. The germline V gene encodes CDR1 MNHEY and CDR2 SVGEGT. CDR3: CASGPRGTGELFF. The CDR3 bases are TGTGCCAGCGGGCCCCGGGGCACCGGGGAGCTGTTTTTT.

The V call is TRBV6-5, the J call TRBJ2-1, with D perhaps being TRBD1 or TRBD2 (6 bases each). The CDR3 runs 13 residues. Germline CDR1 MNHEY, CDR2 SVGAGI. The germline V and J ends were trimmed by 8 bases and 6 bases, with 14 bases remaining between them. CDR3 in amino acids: CASGARGGNEQFF. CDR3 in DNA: TGTGCCAGCGGAGCCAGGGGAGGCAATGAGCAGTTCTTC.

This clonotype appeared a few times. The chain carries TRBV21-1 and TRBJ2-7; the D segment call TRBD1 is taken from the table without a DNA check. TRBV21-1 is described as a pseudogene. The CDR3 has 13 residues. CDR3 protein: CASIGQGPYEQYF. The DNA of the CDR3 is TGTGCCAGCATCGGGCAGGGACCCTACGAGCAGTACTTC.